This T cell receptor (beta chain) was sequenced in a study of T cell clonality in common variable immunodeficiency. Findings and caveats of the study: Reportedly, TCR beta sequences from common variable immunodeficiency showed fewer deletions and N-nucleotide insertions. TCRbeta clonality was increased in CVID versus healthy controls.

The V gene's germline CDR1 is MGHRA and CDR2 YSYEKL. V was clipped by 4 bases and J by 0 bases; unmatched bases: 4. The CDR3 runs to 15 residues. By frequency, this clone registers medium-sized. Its antigen is undetermined. The missing CDR3 end, 3 residues past where the read stops, is filled in from the germline J gene. Patients had low serum IgG, IgA and/or IgM and specific antibody deficiency. CVID subjects had received replacement immunoglobulin for at least one year. Control and CVID samples contributed equal amounts of genomic DNA. The repertoire was sequenced with immunoSEQ multiplex PCR; TCRdb's copy has only in-frame clones and lacks some. The repertoire shows 6,500 to 8,500 clones; the top ten hold less than 4%.

The rearrangement links TRBV4-1 to TRBJ2-3, with 7 bases identical to TRBD1. The sequencing sample was made of peripheral blood mononuclear cells. The clonotype originates from a human donor with common variable immunodeficiency. This chain's CDR3 is CASSPWGQSTDTQYF. CDR3 DNA, as far as it was read: TGCGCCAGCAGCCCATGGGGACAGAGCACAGATACG.